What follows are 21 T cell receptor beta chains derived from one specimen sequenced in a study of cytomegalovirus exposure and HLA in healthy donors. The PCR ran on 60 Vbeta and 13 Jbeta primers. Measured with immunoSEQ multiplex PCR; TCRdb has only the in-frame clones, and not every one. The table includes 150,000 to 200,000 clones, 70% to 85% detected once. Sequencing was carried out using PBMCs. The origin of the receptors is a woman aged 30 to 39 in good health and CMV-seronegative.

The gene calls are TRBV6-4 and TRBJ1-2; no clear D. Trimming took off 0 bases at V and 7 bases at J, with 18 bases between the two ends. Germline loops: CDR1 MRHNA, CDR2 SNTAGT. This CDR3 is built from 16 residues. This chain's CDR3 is CASSDSRAGGHVGYTF. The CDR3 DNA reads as TGTGCCAGCAGTGACTCTCGGGCAGGCGGGCATGTTGGCTACACCTTC.

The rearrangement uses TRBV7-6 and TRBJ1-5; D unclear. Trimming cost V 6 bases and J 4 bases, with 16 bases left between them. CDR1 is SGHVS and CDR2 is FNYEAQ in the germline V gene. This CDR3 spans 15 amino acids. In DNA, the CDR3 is TGTGCCAGCAGTCCCCGAGGAGGTATAAATCAGCCCCAGCATTTT. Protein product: CASSPRGGINQPQHF.

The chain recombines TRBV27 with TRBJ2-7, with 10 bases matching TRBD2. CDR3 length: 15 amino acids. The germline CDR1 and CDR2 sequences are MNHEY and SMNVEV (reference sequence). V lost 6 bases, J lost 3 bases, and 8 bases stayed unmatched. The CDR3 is CASRASGSLSYEQYF. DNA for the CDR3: TGTGCCAGCAGGGCTAGCGGGAGTTTAAGCTACGAGCAGTACTTC.

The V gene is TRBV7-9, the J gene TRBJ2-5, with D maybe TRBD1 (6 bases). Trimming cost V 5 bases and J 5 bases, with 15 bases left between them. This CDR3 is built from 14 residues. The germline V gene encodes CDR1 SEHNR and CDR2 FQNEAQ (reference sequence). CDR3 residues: CASSAGGTSETQYF. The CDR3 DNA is TGTGCCAGCAGCGCCGGTGGGACATCGGAGACCCAGTACTTC.

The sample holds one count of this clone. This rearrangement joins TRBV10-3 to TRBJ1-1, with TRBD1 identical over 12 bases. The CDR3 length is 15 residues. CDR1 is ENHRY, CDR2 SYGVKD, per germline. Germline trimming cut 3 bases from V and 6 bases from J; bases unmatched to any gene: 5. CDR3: CAISDVGQGAPEAFF. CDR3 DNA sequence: TGTGCCATCAGTGACGTGGGACAGGGGGCCCCTGAAGCTTTCTTT.

This CDR3 reads CASSFLDREGQPQHF. In DNA form, the CDR3 reads TGTGCCAGTAGTTTCCTGGACAGGGAGGGTCAGCCCCAGCATTTT. The V gene is TRBV19, the J gene TRBJ1-5, with 8 bases fitting TRBD1. Germline CDR1 is LNHDA and CDR2 is SQIVND (reference sequence). J lost 6 bases, V lost 5 bases, and 9 bases had no gene match. CDR3 size: 15 residues.

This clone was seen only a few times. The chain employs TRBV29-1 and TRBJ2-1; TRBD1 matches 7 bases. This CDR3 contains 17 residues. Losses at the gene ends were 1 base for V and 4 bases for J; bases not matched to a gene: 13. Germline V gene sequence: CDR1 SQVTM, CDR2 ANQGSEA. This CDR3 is CSVEVRGSPDKYNEQFF. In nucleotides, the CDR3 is TGCAGCGTTGAAGTCAGGGGGTCTCCGGACAAATACAATGAGCAGTTCTTC.

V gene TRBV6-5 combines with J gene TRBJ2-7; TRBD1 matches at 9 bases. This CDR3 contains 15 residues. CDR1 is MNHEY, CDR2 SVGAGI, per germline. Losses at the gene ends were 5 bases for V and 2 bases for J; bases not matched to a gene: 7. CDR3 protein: CASSTPGQGTYEQYF. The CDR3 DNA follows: TGTGCCAGCAGTACCCCGGGACAGGGAACCTACGAGCAGTACTTC.

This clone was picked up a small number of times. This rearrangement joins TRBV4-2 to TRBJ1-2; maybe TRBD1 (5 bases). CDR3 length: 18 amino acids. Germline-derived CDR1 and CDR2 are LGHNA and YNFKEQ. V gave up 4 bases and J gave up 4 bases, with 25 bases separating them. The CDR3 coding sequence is TGTGCCAGCAGCCTGGGGGGAGGGAGTGGGAGCGCCGGCTATGGCTACACCTTC. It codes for CASSLGGGSGSAGYGYTF.

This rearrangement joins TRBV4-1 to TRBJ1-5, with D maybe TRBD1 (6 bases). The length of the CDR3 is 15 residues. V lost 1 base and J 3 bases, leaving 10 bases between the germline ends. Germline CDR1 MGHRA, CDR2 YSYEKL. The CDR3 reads CASSQAQGINQPQHF. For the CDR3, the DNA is TGCGCCAGCAGCCAAGCTCAGGGGATCAATCAGCCCCAGCATTTT.

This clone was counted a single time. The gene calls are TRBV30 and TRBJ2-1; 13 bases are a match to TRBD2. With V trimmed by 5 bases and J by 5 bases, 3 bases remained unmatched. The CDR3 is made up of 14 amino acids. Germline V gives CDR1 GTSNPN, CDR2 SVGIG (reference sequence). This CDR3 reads CAWPGLAGDNEQFF. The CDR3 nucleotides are TGTGCCTGGCCAGGACTAGCGGGAGACAATGAGCAGTTCTTC.

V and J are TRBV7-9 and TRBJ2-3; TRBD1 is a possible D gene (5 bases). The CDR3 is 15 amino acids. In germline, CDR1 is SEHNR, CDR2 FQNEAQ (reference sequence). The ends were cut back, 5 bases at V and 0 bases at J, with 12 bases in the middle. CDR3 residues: CASSVVGVSTDTQYF. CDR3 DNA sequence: TGTGCCAGCAGCGTAGTAGGGGTTAGCACAGATACGCAGTATTTT.

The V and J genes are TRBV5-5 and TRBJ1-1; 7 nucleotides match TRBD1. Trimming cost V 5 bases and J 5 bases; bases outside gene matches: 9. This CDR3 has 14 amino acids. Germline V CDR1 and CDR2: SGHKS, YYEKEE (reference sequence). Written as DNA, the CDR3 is TGTGCCAGCAGGTTCAGGGGGGCGGGAACTGAAGCTTTCTTT. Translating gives CASRFRGAGTEAFF.

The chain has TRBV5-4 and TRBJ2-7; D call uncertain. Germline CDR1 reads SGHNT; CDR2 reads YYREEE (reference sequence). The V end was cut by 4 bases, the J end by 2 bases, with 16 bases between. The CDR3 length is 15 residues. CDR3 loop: CASSLTLPEAYEQYF. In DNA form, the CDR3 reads TGTGCCAGCAGCCTGACCCTGCCAGAGGCCTACGAGCAGTACTTC.

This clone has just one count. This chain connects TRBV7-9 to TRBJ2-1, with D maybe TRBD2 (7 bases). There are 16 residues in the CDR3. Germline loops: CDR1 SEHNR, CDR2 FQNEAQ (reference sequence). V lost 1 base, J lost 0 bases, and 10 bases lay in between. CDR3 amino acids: CASSLGGGTSYNEQFF. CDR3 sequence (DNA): TGTGCCAGCAGCTTAGGGGGGGGCACCTCCTACAATGAGCAGTTCTTC.

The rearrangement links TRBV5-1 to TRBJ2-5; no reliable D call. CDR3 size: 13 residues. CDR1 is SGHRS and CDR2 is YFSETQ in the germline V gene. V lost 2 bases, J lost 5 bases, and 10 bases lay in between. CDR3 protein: CASSLAPLETQYF. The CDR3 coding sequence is TGCGCCAGCAGCTTAGCCCCCTTGGAGACCCAGTACTTC.

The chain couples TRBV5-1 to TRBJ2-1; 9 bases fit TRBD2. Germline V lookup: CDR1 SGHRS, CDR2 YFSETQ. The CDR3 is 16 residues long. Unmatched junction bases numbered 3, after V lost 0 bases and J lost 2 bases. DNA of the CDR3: TGCGCCAGCAGCTTGGCGTCTAGCGGGGCCTACAATGAGCAGTTCTTC. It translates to CASSLASSGAYNEQFF.

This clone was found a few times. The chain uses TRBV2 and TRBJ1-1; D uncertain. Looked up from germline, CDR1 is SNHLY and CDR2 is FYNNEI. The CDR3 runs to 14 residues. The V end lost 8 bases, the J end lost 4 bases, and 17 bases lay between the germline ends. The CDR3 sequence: CASLSGSVGTEAFF. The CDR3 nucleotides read TGTGCCAGCTTGTCGGGGTCTGTGGGCACTGAAGCTTTCTTT.

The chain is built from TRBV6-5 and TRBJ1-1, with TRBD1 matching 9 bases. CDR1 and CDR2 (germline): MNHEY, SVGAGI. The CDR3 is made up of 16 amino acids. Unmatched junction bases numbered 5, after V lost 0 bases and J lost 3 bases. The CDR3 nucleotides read TGTGCCAGCAGTTACTCGGACAGGGGATCCGACACTGAAGCTTTCTTT. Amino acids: CASSYSDRGSDTEAFF.

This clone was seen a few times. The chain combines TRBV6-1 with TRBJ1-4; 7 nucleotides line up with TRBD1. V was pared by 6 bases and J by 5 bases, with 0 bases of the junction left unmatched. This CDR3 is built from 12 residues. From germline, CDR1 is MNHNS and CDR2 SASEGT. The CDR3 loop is CASRQGNEKLFF. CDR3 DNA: TGTGCCAGCAGACAGGGGAATGAAAAACTGTTTTTT.

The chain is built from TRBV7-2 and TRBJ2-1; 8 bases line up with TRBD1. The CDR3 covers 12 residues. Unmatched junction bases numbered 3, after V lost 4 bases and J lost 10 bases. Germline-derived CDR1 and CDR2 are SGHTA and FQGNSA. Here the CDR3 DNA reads TGTGCCAGCAGCTGGCGGACAGGGGAGCAGTTCTTC. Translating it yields CASSWRTGEQFF.